This T cell receptor beta chain originates from a study of blood T cell repertoires in COVID-19 (dated by TCRdb to the early 2020s). Looking at the study overall: Samples covering the acute and convalescent phases of COVID-19 were provided by collaborators in the United States, Italy and Spain. A freely available public database, intended as a resource for researchers studying the immune response to SARS-CoV-2, is where the repertoires were released. HLA class I and class II types, where available, came from metadata supplied by the sample provider rather than from assay-based typing. The material from the prospective study consisted of cDNA or gDNA derived from T cells, B-cell-depleted T cells, or PBMCs. The samples were drawn from two sources: the first 160 participants of the ongoing ImmuneRACE study, and approximately 1,300 subjects contributed by 6 global collaborators. A de-identified subject ID, COVID-19 status, age in years and sex were almost always included in the sample metadata. Subjects who had been exposed to COVID-19, were actively infected with it, or had recovered from it provided the deeply sampled blood TCRbeta repertoires that made up the dataset. General findings and caveats noted by the study authors: How much clinical and demographic metadata was included differed by source and by participant, and the metadata was provided uncurated.

The CDR3 has 16 amino acids, counting the end cysteine and phenylalanine. Only the CDR3 DNA is retained, 48 bases long and in frame from the first base. The germline V gene specifies SNHLY as CDR1 and FYNNEI as CDR2. Unmatched junction bases come to 4, with V trimmed by 3 bases and J by 2 bases. This clone appeared a few times. No cognate antigen has been identified for it. No base quality values were provided; no much bigger clone lies one nucleotide off. The collaborating institutions used their own protocols to collect whole blood in K2EDTA tubes. For TCRbeta analysis, collaborators shipped samples as frozen whole blood, isolated PBMCs, or DNA extracted from either of those sample types. TCRbeta CDR3 regions were amplified from genomic DNA using the immunoSEQ Assay, a bias-controlled multiplex PCR. Processing in the source paper ran as follows. The number of nucleated cells in each sample was estimated from the amplification of reference gene primers within the assay. To quantify the absolute abundance of each unique TCRbeta CDR3 rearrangement, sequence reads were collapsed and filtered. For each sample, productive Simpson clonality was calculated as the square root of Simpson's diversity index across productive rearrangements. TCRdb holds this immuneACCESS table with in-frame rearrangements only. Some clones are missing; in checked studies, unresolved V genes explain under half, and the rest has no known cause. V, J and clone size derive from that table, while D and trimming were established from the DNA sequence. The sample yields approximately 36,000 clones; roughly 77% were counted once. Of the sample, about 45% is held by the ten largest clones.

Sample: peripheral blood. The V and J segments used are TRBV2 and TRBJ2-6, with 7 central nucleotides matching TRBD1. The source of this sequence is a human donor in a cohort sampled during active or convalescent COVID-19. The donor label of this sample is uncertain. The CDR3 loop reads CASSETGFAGANVLTF. In nucleotide form, the sequence is TGTGCCAGCAGTGAGACAGGGTTTGCTGGGGCCAACGTCCTGACTTTC.